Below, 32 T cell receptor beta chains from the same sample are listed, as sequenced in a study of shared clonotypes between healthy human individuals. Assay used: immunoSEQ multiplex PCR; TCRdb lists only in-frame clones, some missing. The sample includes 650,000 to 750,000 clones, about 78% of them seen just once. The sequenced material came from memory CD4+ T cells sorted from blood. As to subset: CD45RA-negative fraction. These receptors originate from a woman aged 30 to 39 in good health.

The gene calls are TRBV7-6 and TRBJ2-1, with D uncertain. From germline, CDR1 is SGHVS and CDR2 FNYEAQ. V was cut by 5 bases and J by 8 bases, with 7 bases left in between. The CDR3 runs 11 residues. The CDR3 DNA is TGTGCCAGCAGCCCCGCTGATGAGCAGTTCTTC. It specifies CASSPADEQFF.

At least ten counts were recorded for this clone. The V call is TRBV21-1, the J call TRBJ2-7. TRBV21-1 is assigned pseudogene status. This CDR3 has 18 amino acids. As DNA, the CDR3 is TGTGCCAGCAGCCCAAAAGAAATTAAGAGAGGGGACGCCTACGAGCAGTACTTC. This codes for CASSPKEIKRGDAYEQYF.

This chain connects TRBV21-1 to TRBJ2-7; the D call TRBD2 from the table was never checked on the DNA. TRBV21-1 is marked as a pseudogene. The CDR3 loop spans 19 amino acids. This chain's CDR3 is CASSNKLRASGRYGSEQYF. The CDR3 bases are TGTGCCAGCAGCAATAAATTGAGGGCTAGCGGGAGATACGGATCCGAGCAGTACTTC.

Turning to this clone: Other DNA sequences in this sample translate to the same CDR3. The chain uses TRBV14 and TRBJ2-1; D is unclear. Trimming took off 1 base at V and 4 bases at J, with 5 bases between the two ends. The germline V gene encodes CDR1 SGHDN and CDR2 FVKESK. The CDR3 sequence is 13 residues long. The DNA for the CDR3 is TGTGCCAGCAGCCAAGTTAGGTACAATGAGCAGTTCTTC. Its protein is CASSQVRYNEQFF.

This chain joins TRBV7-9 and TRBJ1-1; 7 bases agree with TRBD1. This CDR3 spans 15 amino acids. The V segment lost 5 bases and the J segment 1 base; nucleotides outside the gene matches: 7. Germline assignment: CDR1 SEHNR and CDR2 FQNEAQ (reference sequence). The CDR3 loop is CASSTYRGQNTEAFF. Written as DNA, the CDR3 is TGTGCCAGCAGCACCTACAGGGGACAGAACACTGAAGCTTTCTTT.

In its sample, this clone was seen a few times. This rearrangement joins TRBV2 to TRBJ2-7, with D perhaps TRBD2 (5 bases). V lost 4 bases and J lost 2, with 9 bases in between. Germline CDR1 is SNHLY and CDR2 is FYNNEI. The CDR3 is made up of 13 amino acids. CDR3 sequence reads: CASSGVGAYEQYF. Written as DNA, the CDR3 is TGTGCCAGCAGTGGGGTGGGAGCCTACGAGCAGTACTTC.

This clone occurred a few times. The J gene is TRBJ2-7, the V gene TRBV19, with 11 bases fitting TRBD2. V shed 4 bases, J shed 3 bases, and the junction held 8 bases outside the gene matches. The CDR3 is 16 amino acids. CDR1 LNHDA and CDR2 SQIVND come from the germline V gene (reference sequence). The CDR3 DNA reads TGTGCCAGTAGTACATCACTAGCGGGAGACTACTACGAGCAGTACTTC. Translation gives CASSTSLAGDYYEQYF.

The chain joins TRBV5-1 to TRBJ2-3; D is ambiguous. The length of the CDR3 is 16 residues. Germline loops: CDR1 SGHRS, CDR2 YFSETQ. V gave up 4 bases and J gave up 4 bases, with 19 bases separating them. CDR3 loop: CASSLETSSFADTQYF. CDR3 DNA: TGCGCCAGCAGCCTGGAGACCAGCTCTTTTGCAGATACGCAGTATTTT.

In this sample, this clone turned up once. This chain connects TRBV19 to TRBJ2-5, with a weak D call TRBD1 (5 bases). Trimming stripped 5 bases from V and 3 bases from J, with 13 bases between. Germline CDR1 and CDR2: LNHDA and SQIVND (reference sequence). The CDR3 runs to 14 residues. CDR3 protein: CASSPSWGEETQYF. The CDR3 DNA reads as TGTGCCAGTAGTCCCTCGTGGGGCGAAGAGACCCAGTACTTC.

CDR3 DNA sequence: TGTGCCAGCAGTAGGACAGGGGTCGAGCAGTACTTC. It specifies CASSRTGVEQYF. V and J are TRBV6-5 and TRBJ2-7, with 9 positions matching TRBD1. The trim removed 5 bases at V and 6 bases at J, leaving 2 bases unmatched. CDR1 is MNHEY, CDR2 SVGAGI, per germline. The CDR3 sequence is 12 residues long.

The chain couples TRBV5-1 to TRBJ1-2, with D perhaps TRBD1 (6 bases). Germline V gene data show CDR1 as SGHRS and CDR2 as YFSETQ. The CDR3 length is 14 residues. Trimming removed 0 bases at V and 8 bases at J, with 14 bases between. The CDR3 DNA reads TGCGCCAGCAGCTTGGGGAACCAGGGGTACGGCTACACCTTC. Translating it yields CASSLGNQGYGYTF. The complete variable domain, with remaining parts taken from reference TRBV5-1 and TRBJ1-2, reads KAGVTQTPRYLIKTRGQQVTLSCSPISGHRSVSWYQQTPGQGLQFLFEYFSETQRNKGNFPGRFSGRQFSNSRSEMNVSTLELGDSALYLCASSLGNQGYGYTFGSGTRLTVV.

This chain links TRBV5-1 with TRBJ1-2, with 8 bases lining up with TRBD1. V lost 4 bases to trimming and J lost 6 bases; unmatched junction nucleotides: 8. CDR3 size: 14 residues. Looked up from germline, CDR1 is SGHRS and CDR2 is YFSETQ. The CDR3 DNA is TGCGCCAGCAGCATCGGACAGGGTGTAAATGGCTACACCTTC. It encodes CASSIGQGVNGYTF.

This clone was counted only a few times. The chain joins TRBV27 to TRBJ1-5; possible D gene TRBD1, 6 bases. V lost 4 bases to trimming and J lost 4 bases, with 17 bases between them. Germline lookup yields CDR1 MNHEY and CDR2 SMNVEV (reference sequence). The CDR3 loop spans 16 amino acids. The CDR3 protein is CASSYPPRQVNQPQHF. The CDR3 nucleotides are TGTGCCAGCAGTTACCCCCCTCGACAGGTTAATCAGCCCCAGCATTTT.

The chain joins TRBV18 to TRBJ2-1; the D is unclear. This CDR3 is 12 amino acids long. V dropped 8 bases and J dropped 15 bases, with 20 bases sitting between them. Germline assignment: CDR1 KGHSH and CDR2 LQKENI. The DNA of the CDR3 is TGTGCCAGCGCAAATTCGGCCGAAAGGGCGTTCTTC. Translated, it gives CASANSAERAFF.

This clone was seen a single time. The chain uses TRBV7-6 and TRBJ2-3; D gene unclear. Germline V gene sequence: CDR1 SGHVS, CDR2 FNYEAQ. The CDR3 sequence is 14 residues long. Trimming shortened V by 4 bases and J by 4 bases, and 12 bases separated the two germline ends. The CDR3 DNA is TGTGCCAGCAGCTCAACCAATCATGCAGATACGCAGTATTTT. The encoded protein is CASSSTNHADTQYF.

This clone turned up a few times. CDR3 sequence reads: CASSLGKNTGELFF. CDR3 DNA sequence: TGTGCCAGCAGCTTAGGGAAGAACACCGGGGAGCTGTTTTTT. The V call is TRBV7-9, the J call TRBJ2-2; D call uncertain. V lost 1 base to trimming and J lost 1 base, with 4 bases between them. Germline V CDR1 and CDR2: SEHNR, FQNEAQ (reference sequence). This CDR3 comprises 14 residues.

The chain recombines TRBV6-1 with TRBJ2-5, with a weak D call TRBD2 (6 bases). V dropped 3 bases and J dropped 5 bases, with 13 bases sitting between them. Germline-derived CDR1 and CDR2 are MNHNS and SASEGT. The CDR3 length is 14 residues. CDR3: CASSEEGGWETQYF. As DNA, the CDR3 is TGTGCCAGCAGTGAGGAGGGAGGATGGGAGACCCAGTACTTC.

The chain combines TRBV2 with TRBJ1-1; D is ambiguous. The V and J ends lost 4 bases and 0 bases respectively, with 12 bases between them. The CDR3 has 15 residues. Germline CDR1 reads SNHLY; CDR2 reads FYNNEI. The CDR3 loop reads CASSARRGVNTEAFF. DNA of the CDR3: TGTGCCAGCAGTGCCCGCCGCGGAGTGAACACTGAAGCTTTCTTT.

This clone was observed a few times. The CDR3: CASRGLYEQYF. CDR3 nucleotides: TGTGCCAGCCGGGGACTGTACGAGCAGTACTTC. The chain links TRBV7-9 to TRBJ2-7; tentative D call: TRBD2 (6 bases). V was trimmed by 8 bases and J by 4 bases, leaving 9 bases between them. The CDR3 runs to 11 residues. Per germline, CDR1 SEHNR and CDR2 FQNEAQ (reference sequence). The variable domain in full, completed from reference TRBV7-9 and TRBJ2-7, reads DTGVSQNPRHKITKRGQNVTFRCDPISEHNRLYWYRQTLGQGPEFLTYFQNEAQLEKSRLLSDRFSAERPKGSFSTLEIQRTEQGDSAMYLCASRGLYEQYFGPGTRLTVT.

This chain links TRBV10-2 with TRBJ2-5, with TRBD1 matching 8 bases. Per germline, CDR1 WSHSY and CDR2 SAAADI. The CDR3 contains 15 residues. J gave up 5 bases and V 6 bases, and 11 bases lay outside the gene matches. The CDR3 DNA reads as TGCGCCAGCAGCAGCTCCGGGACAGGAGGCGAGACCCAGTACTTC. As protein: CASSSSGTGGETQYF.

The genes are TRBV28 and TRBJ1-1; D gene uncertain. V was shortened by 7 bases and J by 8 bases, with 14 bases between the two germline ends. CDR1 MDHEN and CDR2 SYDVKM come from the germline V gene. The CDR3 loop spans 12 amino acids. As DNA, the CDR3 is TGTGCCAGCATTAGAGAACCTCTAGAAGCTTTCTTT. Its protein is CASIREPLEAFF.

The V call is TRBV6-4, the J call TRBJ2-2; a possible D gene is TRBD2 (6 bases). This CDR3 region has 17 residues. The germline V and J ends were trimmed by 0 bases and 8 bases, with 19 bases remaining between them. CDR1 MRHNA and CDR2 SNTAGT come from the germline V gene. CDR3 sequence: CASSDSKGSGRAGELFF. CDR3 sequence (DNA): TGTGCCAGCAGTGACTCGAAGGGTAGCGGAAGAGCGGGGGAGCTGTTTTTT.

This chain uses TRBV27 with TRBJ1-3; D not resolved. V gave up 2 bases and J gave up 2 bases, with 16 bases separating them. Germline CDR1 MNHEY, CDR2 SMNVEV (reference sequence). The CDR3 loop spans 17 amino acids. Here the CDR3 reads CASSLQTPGRTGNTIYF. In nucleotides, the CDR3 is TGTGCCAGCAGTTTACAGACCCCGGGGAGGACTGGAAACACCATATATTTT.

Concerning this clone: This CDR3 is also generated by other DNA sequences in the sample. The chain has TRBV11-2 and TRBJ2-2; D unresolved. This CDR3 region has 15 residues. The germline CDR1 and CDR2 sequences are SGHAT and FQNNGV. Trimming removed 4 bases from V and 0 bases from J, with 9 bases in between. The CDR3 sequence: CASSSSTANTGELFF. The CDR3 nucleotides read TGTGCCAGCAGCTCTTCCACAGCGAACACCGGGGAGCTGTTTTTT.

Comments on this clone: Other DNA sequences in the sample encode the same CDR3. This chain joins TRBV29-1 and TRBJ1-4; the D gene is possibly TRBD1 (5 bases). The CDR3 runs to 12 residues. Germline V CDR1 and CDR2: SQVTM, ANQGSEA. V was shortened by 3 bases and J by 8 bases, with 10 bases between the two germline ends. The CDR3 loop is CSVDGGGEKLFF. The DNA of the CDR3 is TGCAGCGTTGACGGGGGAGGAGAAAAACTGTTTTTT.

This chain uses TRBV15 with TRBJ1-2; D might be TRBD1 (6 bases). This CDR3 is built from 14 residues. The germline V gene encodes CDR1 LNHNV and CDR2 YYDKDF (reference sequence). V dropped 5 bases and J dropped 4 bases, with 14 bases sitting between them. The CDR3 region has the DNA TGTGCCACCAGCGCAGGACAGCCACGCTATGGCTACACCTTC. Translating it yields CATSAGQPRYGYTF.

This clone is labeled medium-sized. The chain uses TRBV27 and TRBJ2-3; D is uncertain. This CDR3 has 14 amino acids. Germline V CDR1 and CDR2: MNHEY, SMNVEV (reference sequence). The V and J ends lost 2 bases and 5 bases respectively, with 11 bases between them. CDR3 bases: TGTGCCAGCAGTTTAAGTCGGTTCCAAGATACGCAGTATTTT. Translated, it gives CASSLSRFQDTQYF.

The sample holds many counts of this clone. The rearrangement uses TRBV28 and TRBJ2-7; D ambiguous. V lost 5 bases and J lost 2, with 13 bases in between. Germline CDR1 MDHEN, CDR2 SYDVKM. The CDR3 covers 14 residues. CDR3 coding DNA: TGTGCCAGCAGTCCGGAGCCGGCAACCTACGAGCAGTACTTC. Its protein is CASSPEPATYEQYF.

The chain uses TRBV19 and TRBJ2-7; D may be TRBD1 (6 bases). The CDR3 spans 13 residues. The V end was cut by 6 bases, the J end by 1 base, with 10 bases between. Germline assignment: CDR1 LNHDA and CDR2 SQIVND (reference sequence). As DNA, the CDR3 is TGTGCCAGTAGCCAGGACAGATCCTACGAGCAGTACTTC. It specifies CASSQDRSYEQYF.

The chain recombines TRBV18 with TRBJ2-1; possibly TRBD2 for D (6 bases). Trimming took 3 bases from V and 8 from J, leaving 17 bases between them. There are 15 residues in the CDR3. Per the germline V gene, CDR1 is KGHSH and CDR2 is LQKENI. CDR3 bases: TGTGCCAGCTCACCCGGGACTGGTCTGGGCGATGAGCAGTTCTTC. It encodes CASSPGTGLGDEQFF.

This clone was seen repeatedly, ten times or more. CDR3 in amino acids: CASSLTTGAKNIQYF. CDR3 in DNA: TGTGCCAGCAGCCTGACGACAGGGGCCAAAAACATTCAGTACTTC. The rearrangement uses TRBV5-6 and TRBJ2-4; 7 nucleotides agree with TRBD1. The germline V gene encodes CDR1 SGHDT and CDR2 YYEEEE. J was trimmed by 1 base and V by 4 bases; bases with no gene match: 5. CDR3 length: 15 residues.

The CDR3 coding sequence is TGTGCCAGCCCGAAGGTGCCGGGCTTCGACAATGAGCAGTTCTTC. Translation gives CASPKVPGFDNEQFF. This chain joins TRBV18 and TRBJ2-1; no clear D gene. Germline assignment: CDR1 KGHSH and CDR2 LQKENI. This CDR3 has 15 residues. Trimming stripped 8 bases from V and 5 bases from J, with 19 bases between.